This T cell receptor beta chain is from a study of T cell responses to AZD1222 COVID-19 vaccine (dated by TCRdb to about 2021). Study-wide context: TCR sequencing was performed for roughly 250 trial participants, of whom roughly 200 were given two doses of AZD1222 and approximately 25 were given two doses of MenACWY control vaccine. Trial participants were enrolled into age subgroups of 18-55, 56-69 and 70-plus years, which contained about 150, 28 and 57 TCR-sequenced participants, respectively. Beyond this particular receptor, the publication reports: Reportedly, almost half of the unique spike-specific TCRs recognized epitopes lying outside the regions that are mutated in the B.1.351 and B.1.1.7 variants. The 56-69-year group was small, and its depth increase did not reach significance, likely because of low power. Conclusions about previously exposed vaccinees were limited because only 5 or 6 AZD1222 recipients were SARS-CoV-2 seropositive at baseline. After two AZD1222 doses, both the breadth and the depth of spike-specific TCRs were significantly higher than at day 0 and than in MenACWY recipients. The vaccine-associated CD4 TCRs covered the entire spike protein, and the dominant responses fell in regions 160-218 and 743-854. Because no day 14 peak-response samples were available, repertoires were characterized only after the peak T cell response. Most participants were white British and females outnumbered males, and the authors suggested that clonal diversity may have been underestimated.

In the case of this clone: The antigen it recognizes is unknown. No base quality information exists; no much larger clone differs at one position.

What the time point label conveys for this sample: about 28 days (+/-7) after the second vaccine dose. Because spike-specific TCR depth and breadth did not differ between the two schedules, AZD1222 recipients who got a second dose at roughly 4 weeks were pooled with those who got a second dose at roughly 12 weeks. The vaccinee samples were drawn from two UK trials, COV001 and COV002, one of which was a single-blind randomized controlled phase 2/3 trial testing AZD1222 (ChAdOx1 nCoV-19) in healthy adults. For TCRbeta chain sequencing, PBMC samples were collected from trial participants at day 0 and at day 28 after the second dose. The CDR3 regions of human TCRbeta chains were analyzed by immunosequencing. The published analysis was carried out like this. TCRs in the repertoires were matched against a reference library of SARS-CoV-2-specific TCRs that had been generated with the MIRA antigen-specificity platform. Breadth was defined as the fraction of unique TCRs that were SARS-CoV-2-associated, and depth was defined as the fraction of total T cells that were SARS-CoV-2-associated. Each spike-specific TCR was assigned to its reactive spike region and to a CD4 or CD8 class using the MIRA data. Log10-transformed breadth and depth values were compared by one-way ANOVA with Sidak's multiple comparisons tests. Entries here come from immuneACCESS through TCRdb and include only in-frame sequences with V and J called. Some clones fail to appear in such tables; in the studies checked, an unresolved V gene covers under half of the shortfall, and the cause of the remainder is unknown. Clonal size and the V and J genes are those of that table, whereas D and trimming came from the DNA. The sample profile shows roughly 140,000 clones; roughly 90% of them were found once. Of the sample, under 2% falls within the top ten clones.

The germline V gene (reference sequence) provides CDR1 MNHEY and CDR2 SMNVEV. The CDR3 starts with the cysteine, ends with the phenylalanine, and has 16 residues. This entry keeps only the CDR3 DNA: 48 bases, framed from base 1. Germline trimming amounts to 5 bases on V and 3 bases on J, with 12 as the count of junction bases outside the gene matches. The sequences come from peripheral blood, collected 28 days after the second AZD1222 dose. The sequence links TRBV27 to TRBJ2-5; TRBD2 fits 7 bases in the junction. This sequence originates from an adult who received the AZD1222 COVID-19 vaccine. In nucleotide form, the sequence is TGTGCCAGCAGTCTCCGACCGGGACTACCAAAAGAGACCCAGTACTTC. This is translated as CASSLRPGLPKETQYF.